The clone carrying this T cell receptor (beta chain) occurred a few times. Its specificity is not known. This record belongs to a study of beta chain features in type 1 diabetes. Germline CDR1 reads SNHLY; CDR2 reads FYNNEI. The V gene lost 4 bases and the J gene lost 0 bases, with 10 bases spanning the gap. The CDR3 contains 14 residues. General study points: Type 1 diabetes patients had moderately but significantly shorter TCRB CDR3s in all four CD4+ subsets.

Every bit of the isolated RNA underwent reverse transcription, so sequencing read expressed TCRB transcripts. Sequencing used immunoSEQ multiplex PCR; TCRdb keeps in-frame clones, though not all of them. The profile shows roughly 130,000 clones, about a sixth of them singletons. J is TRBJ2-7 and V is TRBV2; D unresolved. Sequencing was performed on central memory CD4+ T cells from blood. The origin of this receptor is a man in his thirties or forties with type 1 diabetes. Here the CDR3 reads CASSGSEVSYEQYF. DNA for the CDR3: TGTGCCAGCAGTGGTTCAGAGGTCTCCTACGAGCAGTACTTC.